This T cell receptor beta chain came from a study of T cell responses to AZD1222 COVID-19 vaccine. Germline CDR1 LGHDT, CDR2 YNNKEL (reference sequence). With 3 bases clipped from V and 5 bases from J, the junction kept 5 bases outside the gene matches. The CDR3 totals 15 residues. Repertoires were generated with immunoSEQ multiplex PCR, while TCRdb's copy carries only in-frame clones and drops some. Here the sample spans some 97,000 clones, 80% to 90% being singletons. Source: peripheral blood, taken on day 0 of MenACWY control vaccination. The chain couples TRBV3-1 (or the pseudogene TRBV3-2) to TRBJ2-2; 8 bases are shared with TRBD2. This clonotype originated in an adult in good health. The CDR3 coding sequence is TGTGCCAGCAGCCATACCTCGGGGGGGACCGGGGAGCTGTTTTTT. Amino acids: CASSHTSGGTGELFF.